These 20 T cell receptor beta chains share one sample of origin, sequenced in a study of blood T cell repertoires in COVID-19. Using immunoSEQ multiplex PCR, the repertoire was profiled, and TCRdb retains in-frame clones only, with some absent. The profile shows approximately 230,000 clones, approximately 88% of them singletons. Sequences were obtained from peripheral blood. The origin of the receptors is a woman aged 30 to 39 with COVID-19, enrolled during active disease.

This chain joins TRBV24-1 and TRBJ2-5; TRBD2 matches 15 bases. Germline trimming cut 9 bases from V and 5 bases from J; bases unmatched to any gene: 12. In germline, CDR1 is KGHDR, CDR2 SFDVKD. The CDR3 spans 17 residues. The CDR3 DNA sequence: TGTGCCACCGGGGGACTAGCGGGGGGACCGCGGCCCGAGACCCAGTACTTC. Residues: CATGGLAGGPRPETQYF.

This clone was seen just once. The chain carries TRBV28 and TRBJ1-2, with 8 positions matching TRBD1. This CDR3 is 15 amino acids long. The germline V gene has CDR1 MDHEN and CDR2 SYDVKM. V shed 7 bases, J shed 3 bases, and the junction held 10 bases outside the gene matches. This CDR3 is CASIFGRGQDYGYTF. CDR3 sequence (DNA): TGTGCCAGCATCTTTGGCAGGGGGCAGGACTATGGCTACACCTTC.

The chain is built from TRBV29-1 and TRBJ2-1; TRBD2 aligns across 7 bases. The CDR3 consists of 18 residues. CDR1 and CDR2 from the germline V gene are SQVTM and ANQGSEA. V gave up 5 bases and J gave up 9 bases; unmatched junction bases: 25. CDR3 bases: TGCAGCGTTTCCGTACCCATACAAAGCGGGAACGGGCAGGGTGAGCAGTTCTTC. The encoded protein is CSVSVPIQSGNGQGEQFF.

This chain links TRBV9 with TRBJ2-2; a possible D gene is TRBD1 (5 bases). The CDR3 is 14 residues long. Trimming left V 7 bases short and J 2 bases short, with 12 bases between. Looked up from germline, CDR1 is SGDLS and CDR2 is YYNGEE. The CDR3 region has the DNA TGTGCCAGCGGAAGGGGATTTAACACCGGGGAGCTGTTTTTT. Its protein product is CASGRGFNTGELFF.

The V and J genes are TRBV6-5 and TRBJ1-3; maybe TRBD1 (5 bases). Trimming cost V 6 bases and J 0 bases, with 12 bases left between them. The CDR3 is 15 amino acids. The germline CDR1 and CDR2 sequences are MNHEY and SVGAGI. For the CDR3, the DNA is TGTGCCAGCAGACACGGGGGGGGCTCTGGAAACACCATATATTTT. This translates into CASRHGGGSGNTIYF.

This clone came up once. V and J are TRBV11-2 and TRBJ2-7; 7 bases match TRBD1. V trimming: 5 bases; J trimming: 0 bases; junction bases outside the gene matches: 4. The CDR3 spans 14 residues. The germline V gene has CDR1 SGHAT and CDR2 FQNNGV. The CDR3 DNA follows: TGTGCCAGCAGCCGTAGACAGGGCTCCTACGAGCAGTACTTC. Translated: CASSRRQGSYEQYF.

This clone has more than one count but fewer than ten. The genes are TRBV19 and TRBJ1-2, with D possibly matching TRBD1 (6 bases). V gave up 3 bases and J gave up 4 bases, with 9 bases separating them. The CDR3 has 13 residues. Germline V gene data show CDR1 as LNHDA and CDR2 as SQIVND (reference sequence). The CDR3 spells CASSMGHSYGYTF. In DNA form, the CDR3 reads TGTGCCAGTAGTATGGGACATTCCTATGGCTACACCTTC.

The chain has TRBV14 and TRBJ1-1; D not certain. V was cut by 4 bases and J by 10 bases, with 19 bases left in between. CDR1 and CDR2 (germline): SGHDN, FVKESK. The CDR3 covers 14 residues. In DNA form, the CDR3 reads TGTGCCAGCAGCCTCACTCGGGAGACTGAGGGAGCTTTCTTT. The encoded protein is CASSLTRETEGAFF.

This rearrangement joins TRBV5-5 to TRBJ1-5, with 10 bases fitting TRBD1. The CDR3 sequence is 18 residues long. V was clipped by 4 bases and J by 0 bases; unmatched bases: 10. Per the germline V gene, CDR1 is SGHKS and CDR2 is YYEKEE (reference sequence). The DNA for the CDR3 is TGTGCCAGCAGCGAGACCGGGACAGGGGAGTATAGCAATCAGCCCCAGCATTTT. Amino acids: CASSETGTGEYSNQPQHF.

V usage is TRBV18 and J usage is TRBJ1-3, with TRBD1 identical over 10 bases. The CDR3 extends over 16 amino acids. Germline V gene lookup returns CDR1 KGHSH and CDR2 LQKENI. V was pared by 4 bases and J by 0 bases, with 3 bases of the junction left unmatched. CDR3 loop: CASSRDRGHSGNTIYF. Here the CDR3 DNA reads TGTGCCAGCTCACGGGACAGGGGCCACTCTGGAAACACCATATATTTT.

V gene TRBV18 combines with J gene TRBJ2-3; weak D call: TRBD1 (5 bases). Germline V gene data show CDR1 as KGHSH and CDR2 as LQKENI. V was pared by 3 bases and J by 3 bases, with 13 bases between. The CDR3 is 15 amino acids. The CDR3 DNA reads TGTGCCAGCTCACCGATTAAGACAGATACAGATACGCAGTATTTT. This encodes CASSPIKTDTDTQYF.

The chain recombines TRBV21-1 with TRBJ2-7; the listed D gene, TRBD2, was not tested against the DNA. TRBV21-1 is deemed a pseudogene. The CDR3 has 12 amino acids. The CDR3 bases are TGTGCCAGCAGCAAAGGGTGCGGCGAGCAGTACGTC. Protein sequence: CASSKGCGEQYV.

This sequence joins TRBV18 and TRBJ1-3; a possible D gene is TRBD1 (5 bases). V was shortened by 6 bases and J by 4 bases, with 19 bases between the two germline ends. CDR1 is KGHSH and CDR2 is LQKENI in the germline V gene. The CDR3 contains 16 residues. As DNA, the CDR3 is TGTGCCAGCTCGCGCCAGGGCAGATCCTCCGGAAACACCATATATTTT. Translated, it gives CASSRQGRSSGNTIYF.

The chain employs TRBV13 and TRBJ2-2; 7 bases line up with TRBD1. This CDR3 has 17 amino acids. Germline CDR1 is PRHDT and CDR2 is FYEKMQ (reference sequence). The trim removed 5 bases at V and 0 bases at J, leaving 9 bases unmatched. CDR3 bases: TGTGCCAGCAGCCACAGACAGGGCCTCGCGAACACCGGGGAGCTGTTTTTT. Protein: CASSHRQGLANTGELFF.

The V call is TRBV5-1, the J call TRBJ2-5; possibly TRBD1 for D (6 bases). There are 13 residues in the CDR3. V was trimmed by 5 bases and J by 2 bases, leaving 10 bases between them. Germline V CDR1 and CDR2: SGHRS, YFSETQ. This chain's CDR3 is CASRGTPQETQYF. The CDR3 nucleotides read TGCGCCAGCAGAGGGACACCTCAAGAGACCCAGTACTTC. Full variable domain (outside the CDR3, taken from reference TRBV5-1 and TRBJ2-5): KAGVTQTPRYLIKTRGQQVTLSCSPISGHRSVSWYQQTPGQGLQFLFEYFSETQRNKGNFPGRFSGRQFSNSRSEMNVSTLELGDSALYLCASRGTPQETQYFGPGTRLLVL.

The genes are TRBV28 and TRBJ1-1; D gene uncertain. V was pared by 6 bases and J by 3 bases, with 17 bases between. The CDR3 contains 15 residues. CDR1 is MDHEN and CDR2 is SYDVKM in the germline V gene. The CDR3 loop reads CASSPVGRRDTEAFF. Written as DNA, the CDR3 is TGTGCCAGCAGCCCCGTTGGGAGGAGGGACACTGAAGCTTTCTTT. Based on the CDR3 plus reference TRBV28 and TRBJ1-1, the full variable domain is DVKVTQSSRYLVKRTGEKVFLECVQDMDHENMFWYRQDPGLGLRLIYFSYDVKMKEKGDIPEGYSVSREKKERFSLILESASTNQTSMYLCASSPVGRRDTEAFFGQGTRLTVV.

The V gene is TRBV7-9, the J gene TRBJ2-2, with D possibly being TRBD2 (6 bases). The CDR3 consists of 16 residues. Trimming left V 2 bases short and J 7 bases short, with 17 bases between. Germline CDR1 reads SEHNR; CDR2 reads FQNEAQ (reference sequence). CDR3 DNA: TGTGCCAGCAGCTTACGATTGGGCGGGACTGGCGGGGAGCTGTTTTTT. Translated, it gives CASSLRLGGTGGELFF.

This clone has just one count. The genes are TRBV24-1 and TRBJ2-7; 9 nucleotides align to TRBD1. The germline V gene encodes CDR1 KGHDR and CDR2 SFDVKD. The ends lost 9 bases at V and 4 bases at J; junction bases unmatched: 12. CDR3 length: 15 amino acids. CDR3 in amino acids: CATQDPQGQGYEQYF. CDR3 nucleotide sequence: TGTGCCACCCAGGATCCCCAGGGACAGGGTTACGAGCAGTACTTC.

The chain links TRBV11-2 to TRBJ2-2, with 12 bases aligning to TRBD2. Unmatched junction bases numbered 5, after V lost 1 base and J lost 5 bases. The CDR3 loop spans 17 amino acids. Germline V gene lookup returns CDR1 SGHAT and CDR2 FQNNGV. The CDR3 DNA is TGTGCCAGCAGCTTAGCGACTAGCGGGAGAGTTACCGGGGAGCTGTTTTTT. It is translated as CASSLATSGRVTGELFF.

This clone was found once. The chain links TRBV29-1 to TRBJ1-2; D unresolved. The CDR3 length is 14 residues. The V gene's germline CDR1 is SQVTM and CDR2 ANQGSEA. Trimming took off 3 bases at V and 8 bases at J, with 19 bases between the two ends. The CDR3: CSVELPGLSSGYTF. DNA of the CDR3: TGCAGCGTTGAGTTGCCGGGTCTTAGTAGCGGCTACACCTTC.